The 26 T cell receptor beta chains below come from one sample, sequenced in a study of T cell repertoires in cytomegalovirus infection. TCRdb independently ran MiXCR on the reads; one entry per CDR3 protein. This table has 90,000 to 120,000 distinct CDR3 sequences, around 45% appearing once. No antigen has been assigned to these receptors. Material: CD8+ T cells from cultured PBMCs, obtained from culture after CMV antigen stimulation. Receptors originate from a human donor in good health (CMV status not recorded). Some clones in this sample may be carry-over from other donors' samples.

This sequence joins TRBV30 and TRBJ1-1; a weak D match, TRBD1 (5 bases). Germline V gene sequence: CDR1 GTSNPN, CDR2 SVGIG (reference sequence). This CDR3 is 13 amino acids long. V lost 4 bases and J 7 bases, leaving 16 bases between the germline ends. The CDR3 DNA reads TGTGCCTGGACAAGGACCCCAGGGAGTGAAGCTTTCTTT. Translating gives CAWTRTPGSEAFF. Supplemented by reference TRBV30 and TRBJ1-1, the full variable domain reads SQTIHQWPATLVQPVGSPLSLECTVEGTSNPNLYWYRQAAGRGLQLLFYSVGIGQISSEVPQNLSASRPQDRQFILSSKKLLLSDSGFYLCAWTRTPGSEAFFGQGTRLTVV.

With respect to this clonotype: A junction end diverges from the germline sequence, so it may reflect a read error. The CDR3 loop is CASSQRAEMNTEAFF. The CDR3 DNA reads as TGTGCCAGCAGCCAACGTGCGGAGATGAACACTGAAGCTTTCTTT. The chain is built from TRBV4-1 and TRBJ1-1; D not resolved. The CDR3 totals 15 residues. CDR1 MGHRA and CDR2 YSYEKL come from the germline V gene.

CDR3 nucleotides: TGTGCCAGCAGTTATAGGGGGTCCTACAATGAGCAGTTCTTC. It is translated as CASSYRGSYNEQFF. The genes are TRBV6-5 and TRBJ2-1; D is possibly TRBD1 (6 bases). Germline assignment: CDR1 MNHEY and CDR2 SVGAGI. This CDR3 contains 14 residues. Trimming pared 3 bases from V and 1 base from J, leaving 7 bases between.

This clonotype has only a few counts. The CDR3 DNA is TGTGCCAGCAGCTTGGGGCTGGACGTGCGCTACACCTTC. Encoded protein: CASSLGLDVRYTF. The genes are TRBV5-5 and TRBJ1-2; D is ambiguous. CDR1 is SGHKS, CDR2 YYEKEE, per germline (reference sequence). V lost 0 bases and J lost 9, with 12 bases in between. The CDR3 is made up of 13 amino acids.

This clonotype was seen ten or more times. The chain links TRBV7-3 to TRBJ2-3, with 14 bases aligning to TRBD2. CDR1 and CDR2 from the germline V gene are SGHTA and FQGTGA. The length of the CDR3 is 16 residues. J was trimmed by 1 base and V by 5 bases; bases with no gene match: 2. DNA of the CDR3: TGTGCCAGCAGCGAGACTAGCGGGGGGGGCACAGATACGCAGTATTTT. Protein sequence: CASSETSGGGTDTQYF.

The rearrangement uses TRBV4-2 and TRBJ1-1; no definite D call. Germline V gives CDR1 LGHNA, CDR2 YNFKEQ. CDR3 length: 13 amino acids. Trimming took 6 bases from V and 4 from J, leaving 12 bases between them. The CDR3 is CASRDGGSTEAFF. The CDR3 region has the DNA TGTGCCAGCAGGGACGGAGGGAGCACTGAAGCTTTCTTT.

This clonotype was detected many times. The gene calls are TRBV7-8 and TRBJ1-4; 7 bases agree with TRBD1. V gave up 2 bases and J gave up 0 bases; unmatched junction bases: 9. CDR3 length: 18 amino acids. Germline V gene sequence: CDR1 SGHVS, CDR2 FQNEAQ. This CDR3 reads CASSLLDRTLSTNEKLFF. CDR3 DNA: TGTGCCAGCAGCTTATTGGACAGGACGCTATCAACTAATGAAAAACTGTTTTTT.

This clonotype was counted between two and nine times. This rearrangement joins TRBV12-3 or TRBV12-4 to TRBJ1-2; D is perhaps TRBD1 (6 bases). The V end lost 7 bases, the J end lost 3 bases, and 15 bases lay between the germline ends. This CDR3 comprises 14 residues. As DNA, the CDR3 is TGTGCCAGCACCCATGGGGGGCTAGACTATGGCTACACCTTC. Translated, it gives CASTHGGLDYGYTF.

The rearrangement uses TRBV19 and TRBJ1-1; no firm D call. V was pared by 2 bases and J by 1 base, with 5 bases between. CDR3 length: 13 residues. Germline values: CDR1 LNHDA, CDR2 SQIVND (reference sequence). CDR3 region: CASSILPNTEAFF. The CDR3 bases are TGTGCCAGTAGTATACTCCCGAACACTGAAGCTTTCTTT.

This clonotype was counted between two and nine times. The V call is TRBV3-1, the J call TRBJ2-1; 14 positions agree with TRBD2. Germline V gives CDR1 LGHDT, CDR2 YNNKEL (reference sequence). The CDR3 loop spans 20 amino acids. The V gene end was trimmed by 4 bases and the J gene end by 6 bases; junction bases not matched to a gene: 17. CDR3 DNA: TGTGCCAGCAGCCCACTATACTCCGGGACTAGCGGGGGTTTTTCCAATGAGCAGTTCTTC. As protein: CASSPLYSGTSGGFSNEQFF.

The J gene is TRBJ2-1, the V gene TRBV24-1, with a weak D call TRBD2 (6 bases). Germline CDR1 KGHDR, CDR2 SFDVKD. This CDR3 region has 15 residues. V lost 4 bases to trimming and J lost 7 bases, with 16 bases between them. CDR3 loop: CATSDPRDSLNEQFF. The CDR3 nucleotides read TGTGCCACCAGTGACCCCCGGGACTCCTTAAATGAGCAGTTCTTC.

This clonotype was observed a single time. This chain uses TRBV12-3 or TRBV12-4 with TRBJ2-1; 8 bases agree with TRBD2. The junction had 10 bases not matched to a gene; V was cut back by 3 bases and J by 9 bases. The CDR3 is made up of 15 amino acids. CDR3 in DNA: TGTGCCAGCAGTTTGTCGGTCGGGGGGGCGACTGAGCAGTTCTTC. It yields the protein CASSLSVGGATEQFF.

This clonotype was seen a handful of times. The rearrangement links TRBV15 to TRBJ2-7, with D tentatively TRBD1 or TRBD2 (5 bases each). Germline assignment: CDR1 LNHNV and CDR2 YYDKDF (reference sequence). V lost 5 bases and J 2 bases, leaving 19 bases between the germline ends. The CDR3 is 16 amino acids. The CDR3 sequence is CATSEGWGQQAYEQYF. CDR3 nucleotide sequence: TGTGCCACCAGCGAGGGGTGGGGTCAACAGGCCTACGAGCAGTACTTC.

The chain is built from TRBV7-2 and TRBJ2-5; 7 bases agree with TRBD1. The CDR3 contains 16 residues. CDR1 is SGHTA, CDR2 FQGNSA, per germline. After removal of 1 base from V and 4 bases from J, the junction contained 9 bases not matched to a gene. Here the CDR3 DNA reads TGTGCCAGCAGCTTAGACCAGGAACAGGGGCGAGAGACCCAGTACTTC. Protein sequence: CASSLDQEQGRETQYF.

The chain recombines TRBV5-1 with TRBJ2-7; TRBD1 agrees at 7 bases. This CDR3 region has 15 residues. Looked up from germline, CDR1 is SGHRS and CDR2 is YFSETQ. The trim removed 4 bases at V and 1 base at J, leaving 8 bases unmatched. CDR3 in amino acids: CASSPRPGGSYEQYF. Here the CDR3 DNA reads TGCGCCAGCAGCCCGAGGCCAGGGGGATCCTACGAGCAGTACTTC.

The chain is built from TRBV4-1 and TRBJ1-4; D unresolved. The CDR3 loop spans 12 amino acids. The germline V gene has CDR1 MGHRA and CDR2 YSYEKL. V lost 4 bases, J lost 7 bases, and 7 bases lay in between. The CDR3 region is CASSPRSEKLFF. The CDR3 DNA is TGCGCCAGCAGCCCAAGGAGTGAAAAACTGTTTTTT.

The CDR3 DNA reads as TGTGCCAGCAGTCGGTTTAAGGTGGATGAGCAGTTCTTC. Its translation: CASSRFKVDEQFF. The J gene is TRBJ2-1, the V gene TRBV28, with D unclear. The CDR3 runs to 13 residues. CDR1 MDHEN and CDR2 SYDVKM come from the germline V gene. V dropped 5 bases and J dropped 8 bases, with 13 bases sitting between them.

This sequence joins TRBV29-1 and TRBJ2-5; tentative D call: TRBD2 (6 bases). The CDR3 contains 15 residues. CDR1 is SQVTM and CDR2 is ANQGSEA in the germline V gene. Trimming shortened V by 1 base and J by 5 bases, and 17 bases separated the two germline ends. CDR3 region: CSVEGGDLQTETQYF. CDR3 nucleotide sequence: TGCAGCGTTGAAGGGGGGGACTTGCAGACGGAGACCCAGTACTTC. Full variable domain (outside the CDR3, taken from reference TRBV29-1 and TRBJ2-5): SAVISQKPSRDICQRGTSLTIQCQVDSQVTMMFWYRQQPGQSLTLIATANQGSEATYESGFVIDKFPISRPNLTFSTLTVSNMSPEDSSIYLCSVEGGDLQTETQYFGPGTRLLVL.

This clonotype was seen a few times. The genes are TRBV27 and TRBJ2-3; D uncertain. Germline lookup yields CDR1 MNHEY and CDR2 SMNVEV (reference sequence). This CDR3 region has 16 residues. The V end lost 6 bases, the J end lost 0 bases, and 16 bases lay between the germline ends. This CDR3 reads CASSPFSATSTDTQYF. The CDR3 DNA reads as TGTGCCAGCAGCCCTTTCTCGGCTACTAGCACAGATACGCAGTATTTT.

The chain recombines TRBV7-8 with TRBJ2-1, with 7 bases aligning to TRBD1. CDR3 size: 18 residues. V shed 2 bases, J shed 3 bases, and the junction held 13 bases outside the gene matches. Germline V gene data show CDR1 as SGHVS and CDR2 as FQNEAQ. CDR3 sequence: CASSLSRASGQYYNEQFF. CDR3 DNA sequence: TGTGCCAGCAGCTTAAGTCGAGCTTCGGGACAGTACTACAATGAGCAGTTCTTC.

The gene calls are TRBV20-1 and TRBJ1-6, with 11 bases that match TRBD1. J lost 6 bases, V lost 1 base, and 11 bases had no gene match. The CDR3 runs 18 residues. Germline V CDR1 and CDR2: DFQATT, SNEGSKA (reference sequence). CDR3 residues: CSARAGTGGPLSNSPLHF. DNA of the CDR3: TGCAGTGCTAGAGCCGGGACAGGGGGGCCCCTAAGTAATTCACCCCTCCACTTT.

The CDR3 spells CASNQPPNTEAFF. CDR3 coding DNA: TGTGCCAGCAACCAACCCCCGAACACTGAAGCTTTCTTT. J is TRBJ1-1 and V is TRBV2, with unresolved D. V lost 7 bases, J lost 1 base, and 10 bases lay in between. CDR1 and CDR2 (germline): SNHLY, FYNNEI. CDR3 length equals 13 residues.

This clonotype turned up a few times. The chain uses TRBV27 and TRBJ2-3; 7 nucleotides line up with TRBD1. The CDR3 spans 13 residues. Trimming cost V 10 bases and J 3 bases; bases outside gene matches: 7. CDR1 and CDR2 (germline): MNHEY, SMNVEV (reference sequence). The CDR3 loop reads CATSTGRTDTQYF. The CDR3 DNA follows: TGTGCCACGTCGACAGGGCGGACAGATACGCAGTATTTT.

This clonotype was detected only a few times. The chain employs TRBV5-1 and TRBJ1-1, with D possibly TRBD1 on 5 matching bases. Trimming stripped 5 bases from V and 4 bases from J, with 15 bases between. The CDR3 is made up of 14 amino acids. Germline V gene lookup returns CDR1 SGHRS and CDR2 YFSETQ. The CDR3 region is CASSRGEGITEAFF. CDR3 in DNA: TGCGCCAGCAGTAGGGGCGAAGGGATCACTGAAGCTTTCTTT.

This clonotype was found a few times. The chain is built from TRBV20-1 and TRBJ1-1; no clear D gene. The V gene's germline CDR1 is DFQATT and CDR2 SNEGSKA (reference sequence). This CDR3 comprises 13 residues. Trimming left V 3 bases short and J 1 base short, with 9 bases between. The CDR3 is CSARQPKNTEAFF. In nucleotides, the CDR3 is TGCAGTGCTAGGCAGCCCAAGAACACTGAAGCTTTCTTT.

V is TRBV7-9 and J is TRBJ2-1; D is possibly TRBD2 (5 bases). This CDR3 has 15 amino acids. CDR1 and CDR2 from the germline V gene are SEHNR and FQNEAQ (reference sequence). V was shortened by 3 bases and J by 0 bases, with 9 bases between the two germline ends. CDR3 sequence (DNA): TGTGCCAGCAGCTTCGTGGGGAGCTCCTACAATGAGCAGTTCTTC. Translated, it gives CASSFVGSSYNEQFF.